This T cell receptor (beta chain) was retrieved from a study of cytomegalovirus exposure and HLA in healthy donors. Germline lookup yields CDR1 ENHRY and CDR2 SYGVKD. V gave up 6 bases and J gave up 0 bases, with 12 bases separating them. This CDR3 spans 16 amino acids. Notes on the study in general: In an earlier analysis, about 87% or about 30%: the productive usage of most TCR beta V segments. A later analysis appeared to link common viral pathogens to several of the most significant clusters. TCR beta chains numbering 164 were designated cytomegalovirus-associated.

As for this clone: Its antigen remains unidentified.

The PCR ran on 60 Vbeta and 13 Jbeta primers. The repertoire was sequenced with immunoSEQ multiplex PCR; TCRdb's copy has only in-frame clones and lacks some. The table includes some 150,000 clones, 75% to 85% detected once. This sequence originates from a female donor in good health and CMV-seronegative. Material: PBMCs. The chain links TRBV10-3 to TRBJ2-6, with a tentative D call TRBD2 (6 bases). In DNA form, the CDR3 reads TGTGCCATCAGCGGGGGAGGCAGCTCTGGGGCCAACGTCCTGACTTTC. It codes for CAISGGGSSGANVLTF.